This TCR beta chain appears in the sequencing data of a study of T cells in Graves' hyperthyroidism and ophthalmopathy. Background on the study: Peripheral blood sampling occurred at initial diagnosis, before any treatment. Overall study results and limits: In blood, most of the thyroid clonotypes expanded above 0.001 were also present.

Patients aged 18 to 65 had newly diagnosed hyperthyroidism of under 2 months' duration. The study collected blood at first hyperthyroidism diagnosis, before any ophthalmopathy symptoms arose. This clonotype was seen only once. The antigen is not known. RNA transcripts were the template for amplifying TCR beta CDR3 regions. Using the HTBI primer set, a first-round RT-PCR was run on the TCR CDR3. A single record per CDR3 protein comes from TCRdb applying MiXCR to the multiplex PCR reads. The sample consists of 250,000 to 300,000 distinct CDR3 sequences, roughly 15% of them appearing once. CDR1 SQVTM and CDR2 ANQGSEA come from the germline V gene. V lost 4 bases and J lost 6, with 6 bases in between. The CDR3 contains 10 residues.

This TCR was sampled from a woman aged 25 to 39 with Graves' hyperthyroidism that later progressed to Graves' ophthalmopathy. J is TRBJ1-2 and V is TRBV29-1; possibly TRBD1 for D (5 bases). Sequenced input: blood. CDR3 amino acids: CSVGGDGYTF. In DNA, the CDR3 is TGCAGCGTTGGGGGGGATGGCTACACCTTC.